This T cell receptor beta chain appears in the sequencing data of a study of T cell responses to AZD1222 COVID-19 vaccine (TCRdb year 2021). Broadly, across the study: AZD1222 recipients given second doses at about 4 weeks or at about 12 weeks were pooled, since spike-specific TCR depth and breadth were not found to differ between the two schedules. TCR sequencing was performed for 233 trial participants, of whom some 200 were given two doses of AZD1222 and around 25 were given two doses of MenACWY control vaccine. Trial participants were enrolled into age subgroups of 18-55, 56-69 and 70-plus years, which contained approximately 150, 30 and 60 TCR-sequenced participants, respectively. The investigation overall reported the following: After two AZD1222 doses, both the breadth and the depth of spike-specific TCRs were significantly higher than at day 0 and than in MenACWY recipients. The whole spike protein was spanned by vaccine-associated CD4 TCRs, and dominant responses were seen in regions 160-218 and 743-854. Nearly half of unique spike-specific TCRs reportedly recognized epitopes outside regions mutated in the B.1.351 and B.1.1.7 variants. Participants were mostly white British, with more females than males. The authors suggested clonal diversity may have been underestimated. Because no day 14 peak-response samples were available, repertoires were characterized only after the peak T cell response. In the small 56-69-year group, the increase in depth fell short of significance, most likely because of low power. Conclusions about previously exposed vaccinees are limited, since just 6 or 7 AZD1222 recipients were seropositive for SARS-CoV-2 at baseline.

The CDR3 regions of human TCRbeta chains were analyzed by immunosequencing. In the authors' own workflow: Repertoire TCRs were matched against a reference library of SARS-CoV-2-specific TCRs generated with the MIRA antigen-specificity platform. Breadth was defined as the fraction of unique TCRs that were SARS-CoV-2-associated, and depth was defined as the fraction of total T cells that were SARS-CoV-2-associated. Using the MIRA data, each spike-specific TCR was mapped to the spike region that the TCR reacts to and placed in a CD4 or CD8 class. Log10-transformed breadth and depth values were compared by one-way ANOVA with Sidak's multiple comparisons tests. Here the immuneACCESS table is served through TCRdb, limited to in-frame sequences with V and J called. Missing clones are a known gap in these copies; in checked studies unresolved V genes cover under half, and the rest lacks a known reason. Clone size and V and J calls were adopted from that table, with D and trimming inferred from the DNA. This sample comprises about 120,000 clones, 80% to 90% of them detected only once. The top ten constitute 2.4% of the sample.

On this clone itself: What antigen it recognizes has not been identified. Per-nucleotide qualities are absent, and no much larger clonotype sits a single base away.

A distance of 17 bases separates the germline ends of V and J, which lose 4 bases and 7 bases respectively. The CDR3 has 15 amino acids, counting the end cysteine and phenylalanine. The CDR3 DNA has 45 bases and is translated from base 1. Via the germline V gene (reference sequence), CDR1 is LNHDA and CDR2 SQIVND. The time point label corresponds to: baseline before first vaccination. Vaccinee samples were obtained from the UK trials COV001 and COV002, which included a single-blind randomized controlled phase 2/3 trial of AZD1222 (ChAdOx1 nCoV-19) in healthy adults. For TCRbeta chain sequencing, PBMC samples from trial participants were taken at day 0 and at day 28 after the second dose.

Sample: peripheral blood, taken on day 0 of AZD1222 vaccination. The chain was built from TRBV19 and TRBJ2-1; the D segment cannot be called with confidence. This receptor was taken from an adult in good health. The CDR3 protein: CASSTPVVRMNEQFF. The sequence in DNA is TGTGCCAGTAGTACCCCGGTAGTTAGGATGAATGAGCAGTTCTTC.